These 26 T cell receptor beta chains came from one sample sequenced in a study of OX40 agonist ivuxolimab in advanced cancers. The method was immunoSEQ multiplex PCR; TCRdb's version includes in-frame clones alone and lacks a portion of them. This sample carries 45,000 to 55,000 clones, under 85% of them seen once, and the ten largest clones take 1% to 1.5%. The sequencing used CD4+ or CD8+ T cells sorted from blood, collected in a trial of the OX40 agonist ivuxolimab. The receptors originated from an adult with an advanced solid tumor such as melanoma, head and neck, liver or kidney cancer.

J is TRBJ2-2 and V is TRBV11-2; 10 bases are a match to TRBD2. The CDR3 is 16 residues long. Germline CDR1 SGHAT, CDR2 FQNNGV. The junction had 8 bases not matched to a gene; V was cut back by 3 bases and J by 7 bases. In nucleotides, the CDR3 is TGTGCCAGCAGCTTCGGGGTAGCGGGGGGAAACGGGGAGCTGTTTTTT. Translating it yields CASSFGVAGGNGELFF.

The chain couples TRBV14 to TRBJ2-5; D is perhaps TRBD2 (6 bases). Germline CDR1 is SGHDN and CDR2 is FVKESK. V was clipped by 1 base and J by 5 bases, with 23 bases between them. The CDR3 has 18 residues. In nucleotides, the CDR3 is TGTGCCAGCAGCCAAGGTCCTGCCTACGGGGGACGGGTGGAGACCCAGTACTTC. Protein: CASSQGPAYGGRVETQYF.

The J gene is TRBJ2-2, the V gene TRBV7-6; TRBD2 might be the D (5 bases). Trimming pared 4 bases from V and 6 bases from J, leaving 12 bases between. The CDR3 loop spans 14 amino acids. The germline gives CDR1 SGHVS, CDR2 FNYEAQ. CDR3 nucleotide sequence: TGTGCCAGCAGCTCAATCCGGAGGTCCGGGGAGCTGTTTTTT. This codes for CASSSIRRSGELFF. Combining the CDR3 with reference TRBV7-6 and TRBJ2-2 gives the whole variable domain GAGVSQSPRYKVTKRGQDVALRCDPISGHVSLYWYRQALGQGPEFLTYFNYEAQQDKSGLPNDRFSAERPEGSISTLTIQRTEQRDSAMYRCASSSIRRSGELFFGEGSRLTVL.

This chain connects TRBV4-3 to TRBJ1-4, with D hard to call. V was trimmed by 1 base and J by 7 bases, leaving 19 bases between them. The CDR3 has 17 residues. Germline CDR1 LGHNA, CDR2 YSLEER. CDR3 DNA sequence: TGCGCCAGCAGCCAAGGGGTGGGAACTACTCTAATTGAAAAACTGTTTTTT. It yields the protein CASSQGVGTTLIEKLFF.

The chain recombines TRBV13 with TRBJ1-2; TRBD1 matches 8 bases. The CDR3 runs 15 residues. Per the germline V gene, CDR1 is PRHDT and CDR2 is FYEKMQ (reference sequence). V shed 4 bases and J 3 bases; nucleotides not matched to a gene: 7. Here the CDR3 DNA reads TGTGCCAGCAGCTCCAGGGGGCGGGGGGACTATGGCTACACCTTC. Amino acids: CASSSRGRGDYGYTF.

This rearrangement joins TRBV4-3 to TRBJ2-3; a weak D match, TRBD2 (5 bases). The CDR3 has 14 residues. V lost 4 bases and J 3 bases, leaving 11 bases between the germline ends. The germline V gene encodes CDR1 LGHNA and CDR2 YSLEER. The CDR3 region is CASSLQLVTDTQYF. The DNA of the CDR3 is TGCGCCAGCAGCCTCCAACTAGTGACAGATACGCAGTATTTT.

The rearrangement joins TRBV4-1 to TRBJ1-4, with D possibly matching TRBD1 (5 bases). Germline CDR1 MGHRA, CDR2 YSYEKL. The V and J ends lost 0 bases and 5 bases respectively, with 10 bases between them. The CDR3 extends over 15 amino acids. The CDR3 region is CASSQDWGANEKLFF. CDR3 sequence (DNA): TGCGCCAGCAGCCAAGACTGGGGCGCAAATGAAAAACTGTTTTTT.

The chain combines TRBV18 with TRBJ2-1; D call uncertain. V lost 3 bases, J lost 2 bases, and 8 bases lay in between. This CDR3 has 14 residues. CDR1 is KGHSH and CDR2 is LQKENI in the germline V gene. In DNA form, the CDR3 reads TGTGCCAGCTCACCCCCTCGACCCTACAATGAGCAGTTCTTC. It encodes CASSPPRPYNEQFF.

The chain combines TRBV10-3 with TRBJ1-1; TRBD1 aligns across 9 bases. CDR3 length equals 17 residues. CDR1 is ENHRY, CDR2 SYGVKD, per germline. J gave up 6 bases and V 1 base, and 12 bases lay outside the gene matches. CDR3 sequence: CAISEWGGTGRTAEAFF. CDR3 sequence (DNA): TGTGCCATCAGTGAGTGGGGGGGGACAGGGAGGACGGCTGAAGCTTTCTTT.

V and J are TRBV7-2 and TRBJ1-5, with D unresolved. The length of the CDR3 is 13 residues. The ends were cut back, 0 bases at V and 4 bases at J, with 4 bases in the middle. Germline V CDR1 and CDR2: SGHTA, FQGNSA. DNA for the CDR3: TGTGCCAGCAGCTTAGCCTGGAATCAGCCCCAGCATTTT. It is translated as CASSLAWNQPQHF. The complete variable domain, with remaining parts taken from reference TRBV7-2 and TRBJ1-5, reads GAGVSQSPSNKVTEKGKDVELRCDPISGHTALYWYRQSLGQGLEFLIYFQGNSAPDKSGLPSDRFSAERTGGSVSTLTIQRTQQEDSAVYLCASSLAWNQPQHFGDGTRLSIL.

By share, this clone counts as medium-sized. This CDR3 is CASSGESSGTGHPSTDTQYF. CDR3 DNA sequence: TGTGCCAGTAGTGGGGAATCCTCCGGGACAGGGCACCCTAGCACAGATACGCAGTATTTT. V is TRBV19 and J is TRBJ2-3, with 9 bases matching TRBD1. The CDR3 runs to 20 residues. In germline, CDR1 is LNHDA, CDR2 SQIVND (reference sequence). J gave up 0 bases and V 5 bases, and 18 bases lay outside the gene matches.

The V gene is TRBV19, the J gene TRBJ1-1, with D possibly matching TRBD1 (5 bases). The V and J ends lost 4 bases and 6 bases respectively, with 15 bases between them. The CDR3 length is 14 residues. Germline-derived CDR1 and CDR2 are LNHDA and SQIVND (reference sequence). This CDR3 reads CASSKGLSNAEAFF. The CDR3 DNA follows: TGTGCCAGTAGTAAGGGACTCTCTAACGCTGAAGCTTTCTTT.

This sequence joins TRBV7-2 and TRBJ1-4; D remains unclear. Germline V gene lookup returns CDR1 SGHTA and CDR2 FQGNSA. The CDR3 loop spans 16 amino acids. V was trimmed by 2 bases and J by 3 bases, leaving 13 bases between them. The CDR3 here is CASSLIRRAPNEKLFF. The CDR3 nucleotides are TGTGCCAGCAGCTTAATACGGAGGGCACCTAATGAAAAACTGTTTTTT.

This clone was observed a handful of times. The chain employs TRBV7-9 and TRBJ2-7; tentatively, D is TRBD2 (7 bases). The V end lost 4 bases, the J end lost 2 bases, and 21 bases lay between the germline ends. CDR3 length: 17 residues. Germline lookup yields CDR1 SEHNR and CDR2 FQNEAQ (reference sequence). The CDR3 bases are TGTGCCAGCAGCTCACTCCTCGGCGGGGGCCTTACCTACGAGCAGTACTTC. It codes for CASSSLLGGGLTYEQYF.

CDR3 residues: CASSMSGAYEQYF. The CDR3 nucleotides are TGTGCCAGTAGTATGTCAGGGGCCTACGAGCAGTACTTC. The J gene is TRBJ2-7, the V gene TRBV19; weak D call: TRBD1 (6 bases). This CDR3 contains 13 residues. CDR1 and CDR2 (germline): LNHDA, SQIVND (reference sequence). With 3 bases removed from V and 2 bases from J, the gap between germline ends came to 8 bases.

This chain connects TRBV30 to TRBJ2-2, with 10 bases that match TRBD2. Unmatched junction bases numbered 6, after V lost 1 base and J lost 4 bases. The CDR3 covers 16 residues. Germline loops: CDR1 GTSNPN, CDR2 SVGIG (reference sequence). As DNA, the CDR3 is TGTGCCTGGAGTGCGCTAGCGGGGGCGCTCACCGGGGAGCTGTTTTTT. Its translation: CAWSALAGALTGELFF.

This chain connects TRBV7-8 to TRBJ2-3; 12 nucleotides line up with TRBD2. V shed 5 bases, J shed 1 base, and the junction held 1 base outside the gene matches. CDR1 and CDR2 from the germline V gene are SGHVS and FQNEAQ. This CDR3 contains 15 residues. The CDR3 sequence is CASSRTSGGTDTQYF. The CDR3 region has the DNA TGTGCCAGCAGCAGGACTAGCGGGGGCACAGATACGCAGTATTTT.

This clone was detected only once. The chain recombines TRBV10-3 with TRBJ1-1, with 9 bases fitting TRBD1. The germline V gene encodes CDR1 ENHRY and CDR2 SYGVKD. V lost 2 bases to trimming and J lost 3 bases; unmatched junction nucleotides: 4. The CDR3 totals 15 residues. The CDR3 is CAISEGTGQHTEAFF. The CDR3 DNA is TGTGCCATCAGTGAGGGGACAGGGCAGCACACTGAAGCTTTCTTT.

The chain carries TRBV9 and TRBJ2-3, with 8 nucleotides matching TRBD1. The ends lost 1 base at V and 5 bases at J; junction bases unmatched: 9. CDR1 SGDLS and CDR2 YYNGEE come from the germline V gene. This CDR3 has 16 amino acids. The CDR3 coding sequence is TGTGCCAGCAGCGTAATTTTGGCAGGGGGCATAGATACGCAGTATTTT. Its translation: CASSVILAGGIDTQYF. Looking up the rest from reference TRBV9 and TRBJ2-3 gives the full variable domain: DSGVTQTPKHLITATGQRVTLRCSPRSGDLSVYWYQQSLDQGLQFLIQYYNGEERAKGNILERFSAQQFPDLHSELNLSSLELGDSALYFCASSVILAGGIDTQYFGPGTRLTVL.

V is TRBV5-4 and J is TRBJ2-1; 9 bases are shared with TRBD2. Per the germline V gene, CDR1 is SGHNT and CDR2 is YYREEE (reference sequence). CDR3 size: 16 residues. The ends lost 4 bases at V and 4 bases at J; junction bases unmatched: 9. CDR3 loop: CASSPVFSGGYNEQFF. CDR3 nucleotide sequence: TGTGCCAGCAGCCCAGTTTTTAGCGGGGGTTACAATGAGCAGTTCTTC.

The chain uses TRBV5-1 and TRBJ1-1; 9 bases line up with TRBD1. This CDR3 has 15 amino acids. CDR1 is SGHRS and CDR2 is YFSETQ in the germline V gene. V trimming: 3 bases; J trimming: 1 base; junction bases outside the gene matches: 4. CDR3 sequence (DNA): TGCGCCAGCAGCTCATCGGGACAGGGGAACACTGAAGCTTTCTTT. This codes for CASSSSGQGNTEAFF.

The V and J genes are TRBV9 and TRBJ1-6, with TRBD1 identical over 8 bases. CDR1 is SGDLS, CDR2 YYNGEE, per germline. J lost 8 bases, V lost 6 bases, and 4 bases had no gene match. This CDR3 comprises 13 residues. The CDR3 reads CASKDRVDSPLHF. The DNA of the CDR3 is TGTGCCAGCAAGGACAGGGTTGATTCACCCCTCCACTTT.

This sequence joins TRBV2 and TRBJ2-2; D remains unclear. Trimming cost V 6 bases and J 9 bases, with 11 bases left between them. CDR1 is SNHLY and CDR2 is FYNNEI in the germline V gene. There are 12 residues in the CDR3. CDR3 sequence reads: CASSPNIRELFF. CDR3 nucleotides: TGTGCCAGCAGCCCTAACATTAGGGAGCTGTTTTTT.

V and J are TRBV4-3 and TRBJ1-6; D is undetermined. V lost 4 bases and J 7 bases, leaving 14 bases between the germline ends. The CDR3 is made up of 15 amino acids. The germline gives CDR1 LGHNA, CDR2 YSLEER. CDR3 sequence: CASSPMMGRNSPLHF. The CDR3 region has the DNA TGCGCCAGCAGCCCAATGATGGGGAGGAATTCACCCCTCCACTTT.

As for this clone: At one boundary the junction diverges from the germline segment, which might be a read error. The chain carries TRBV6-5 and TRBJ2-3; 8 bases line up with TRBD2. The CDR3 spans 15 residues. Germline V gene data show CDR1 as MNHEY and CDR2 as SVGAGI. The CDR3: CASSLGSGGTDMQYF. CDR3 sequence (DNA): TGTGCCAGCAGCCTAGGCAGCGGGGGTACAGATATGCAGTATTTT.

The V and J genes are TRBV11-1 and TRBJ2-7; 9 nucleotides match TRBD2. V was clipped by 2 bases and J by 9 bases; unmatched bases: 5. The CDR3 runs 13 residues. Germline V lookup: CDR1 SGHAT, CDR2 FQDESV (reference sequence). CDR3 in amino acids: CASSLPGLAGQYF. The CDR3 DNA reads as TGTGCCAGCAGCTTACCGGGACTAGCCGGGCAGTACTTC.